This TCR beta chain is drawn from a study of low-dose radiotherapy and immunotherapy resistance in tumors. Study-level information: Intravenous administration to patients comprised nivolumab at 240 mg every two weeks and ipilimumab at 1 mg/kg every six weeks.

Between the trimmed V and J ends, which lost 1 base and 11 bases, there was a span of 11 bases. Per the germline V gene, CDR1 is PRHDT and CDR2 is FYEKMQ (reference sequence). The CDR3 totals 12 residues. The time point denotes: after trial treatment. Treatment indicated: LDRT plus nivolumab, ipilimumab, low-dose cyclophosphamide and aspirin (RACIN trial). Nivolumab, ipilimumab, aspirin, low-dose cyclophosphamide and low-dose radiotherapy were all administered to the donors. Eligible patients bore advanced solid tumors devoid of tumor-infiltrating lymphocytes. Alpha- and beta-chain coverage of first-strand cDNA came from TRAV- and TRBV-specific primers. TCRs underwent roughly 19 PCR cycles of amplification with a constant-region primer and V-primer adapter. The isolated mRNA underwent amplification through in vitro transcription. From the reads, TCRdb called clonotypes with MiXCR, one entry per CDR3 protein. The sample records 95,000 to 100,000 distinct CDR3 sequences, less than 25% being singletons.

This clonotype came up many times. The TCR originated in a male donor with prostate cancer. The source was PBMCs, collected after low-dose radiotherapy plus immunotherapy. The chain employs TRBV13 and TRBJ1-1; D ambiguous. CDR3 residues: CASSLAAGPAFF. The CDR3 bases are TGTGCCAGCAGCTTAGCTGCCGGGCCCGCTTTCTTT.